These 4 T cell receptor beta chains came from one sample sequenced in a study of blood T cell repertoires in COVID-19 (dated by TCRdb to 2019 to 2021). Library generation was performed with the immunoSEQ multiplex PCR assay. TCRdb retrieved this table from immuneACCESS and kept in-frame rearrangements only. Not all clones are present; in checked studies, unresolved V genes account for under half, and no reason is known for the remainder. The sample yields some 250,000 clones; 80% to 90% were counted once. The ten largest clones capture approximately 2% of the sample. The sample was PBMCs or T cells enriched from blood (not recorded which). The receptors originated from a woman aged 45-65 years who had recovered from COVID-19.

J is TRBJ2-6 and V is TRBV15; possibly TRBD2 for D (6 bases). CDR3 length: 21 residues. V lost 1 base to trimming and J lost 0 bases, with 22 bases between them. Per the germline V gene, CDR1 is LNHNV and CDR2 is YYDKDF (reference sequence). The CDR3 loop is CATSRATLWGDDLSGANVLTF. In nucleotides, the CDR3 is TGTGCCACCAGCAGAGCAACACTGTGGGGGGATGACCTCTCTGGGGCCAACGTCCTGACTTTC.

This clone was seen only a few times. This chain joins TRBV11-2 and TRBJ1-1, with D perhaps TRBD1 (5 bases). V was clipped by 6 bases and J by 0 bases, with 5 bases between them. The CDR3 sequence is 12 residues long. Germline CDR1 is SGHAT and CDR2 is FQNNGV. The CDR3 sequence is CASRGLNTEAFF. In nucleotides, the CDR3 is TGTGCCAGCAGGGGGCTGAACACTGAAGCTTTCTTT.

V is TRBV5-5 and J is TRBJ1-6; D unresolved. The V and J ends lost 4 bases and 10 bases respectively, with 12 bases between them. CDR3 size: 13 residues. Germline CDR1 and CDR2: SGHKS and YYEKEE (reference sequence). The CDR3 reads CASSPERRSPLHF. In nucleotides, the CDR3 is TGTGCCAGCAGCCCCGAAAGGAGATCACCCCTCCACTTT.

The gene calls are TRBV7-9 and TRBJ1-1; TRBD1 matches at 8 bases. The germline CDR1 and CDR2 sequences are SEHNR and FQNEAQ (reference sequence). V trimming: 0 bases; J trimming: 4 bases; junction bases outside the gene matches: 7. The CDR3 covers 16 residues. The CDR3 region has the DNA TGTGCCAGCAGCTTAGCAGCACCAGGGGGCGTCACTGAAGCTTTCTTT. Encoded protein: CASSLAAPGGVTEAFF.